A single sample is the source of the 31 T cell receptor beta chains below, sequenced in a study of T cells after posttransplantation cyclophosphamide. Cyclophosphamide on days +3 and +4 followed busulfan-fludarabine conditioning and a marrow graft. Assay: immunoSEQ multiplex PCR; the TCRdb copy retains only in-frame clones and omits some. The table has approximately 11,000 clones, over 80% seen once. This sample comprised PBMCs, obtained more than 1,700 days after allogeneic stem cell transplant with posttransplant cyclophosphamide. Receptors were obtained from a female patient between 50 and 60 years old who received an allogeneic stem cell transplant from a related donor, was CMV-positive, and had no GVHD. The graft donor may have given rise to some T cells.

V usage is TRBV6-5 and J usage is TRBJ1-4; D gene uncertain. Germline CDR1 reads MNHEY; CDR2 reads SVGAGI. The CDR3 extends over 12 amino acids. V was pared by 10 bases and J by 8 bases, with 14 bases between. The DNA for the CDR3 is TGTGCCACCAAAGGGCGGAGGGAAAAACTGTTTTTT. Encoded protein: CATKGRREKLFF.

The genes are TRBV19 and TRBJ2-2; 7 nucleotides line up with TRBD1. The CDR3 consists of 17 residues. Trimming cost V 7 bases and J 6 bases; bases outside gene matches: 17. Germline V gene lookup returns CDR1 LNHDA and CDR2 SQIVND (reference sequence). CDR3 in DNA: TGTGCCAGTAATTTTATGAGGGGGCATAAAGAGTCCGGGGAGCTGTTTTTT. Protein sequence: CASNFMRGHKESGELFF. The full variable domain, rest sourced from reference TRBV19 and TRBJ2-2, is DGGITQSPKYLFRKEGQNVTLSCEQNLNHDAMYWYRQDPGQGLRLIYYSQIVNDFQKGDIAEGYSVSREKKESFPLTVTSAQKNPTAFYLCASNFMRGHKESGELFFGEGSRLTVL.

The J gene is TRBJ1-4, the V gene TRBV27, with D possibly being TRBD1 (5 bases). Trimming cost V 6 bases and J 8 bases, with 13 bases left between them. The CDR3 sequence is 13 residues long. Germline-derived CDR1 and CDR2 are MNHEY and SMNVEV (reference sequence). This CDR3 is CASRETGEEKLFF. For the CDR3, the DNA is TGTGCCAGCAGGGAAACAGGAGAAGAAAAACTGTTTTTT.

The rearrangement links TRBV5-1 to TRBJ1-1; 11 nucleotides align to TRBD1. Germline V gene sequence: CDR1 SGHRS, CDR2 YFSETQ. The CDR3 extends over 15 amino acids. Trimming took 0 bases from V and 4 from J; bases not matched to a gene: 2. In DNA form, the CDR3 reads TGCGCCAGCAGCTTGGGGGACAGGGGGGGCACTGAAGCTTTCTTT. Its protein product is CASSLGDRGGTEAFF.

The rearrangement uses TRBV5-1 and TRBJ2-2, with 10 bases that match TRBD2. Losses at the gene ends were 10 bases for V and 3 bases for J; bases not matched to a gene: 12. The CDR3 sequence is 16 residues long. The germline V gene encodes CDR1 SGHRS and CDR2 YFSETQ. The CDR3 DNA reads TGCGCCTCTAGCGGGAGTTTATTGAGGGACACCGGGGAGCTGTTTTTT. It encodes CASSGSLLRDTGELFF.

This rearrangement joins TRBV7-3 to TRBJ2-7; 11 bases are a match to TRBD2. This CDR3 spans 15 amino acids. The germline CDR1 and CDR2 sequences are SGHTA and FQGTGA. V was pared by 1 base and J by 2 bases, with 1 base of the junction left unmatched. CDR3 in amino acids: CASSLILAGAYEQYF. Written as DNA, the CDR3 is TGTGCCAGCAGCTTAATACTAGCGGGAGCCTACGAGCAGTACTTC.

The chain employs TRBV19 and TRBJ1-1; D is possibly TRBD1 (6 bases). This CDR3 spans 14 amino acids. Germline CDR1 reads LNHDA; CDR2 reads SQIVND (reference sequence). Trimming cost V 6 bases and J 1 base, with 12 bases left between them. CDR3 amino acids: CASRGGAPNTEAFF. The CDR3, as DNA: TGTGCCAGTAGAGGGGGGGCCCCGAACACTGAAGCTTTCTTT.

The chain joins TRBV15 to TRBJ2-3, with D perhaps matching TRBD2 (5 bases). V dropped 6 bases and J dropped 5 bases, with 15 bases sitting between them. Germline lookup yields CDR1 LNHNV and CDR2 YYDKDF (reference sequence). This CDR3 has 14 amino acids. The CDR3, as DNA: TGTGCCACCAGAAGCGGCAGTTCAGGAGATACGCAGTATTTT. Translated: CATRSGSSGDTQYF.

This clone has just one count. The J gene is TRBJ2-7, the V gene TRBV6-4; possibly TRBD2 for D (6 bases). Germline V lookup: CDR1 MRHNA, CDR2 SNTAGT. The CDR3 consists of 15 residues. V lost 8 bases, J lost 5 bases, and 22 bases lay in between. CDR3 bases: TGTGCCAGCCGGACACACCGGGACTTCAATCACGAGCAGTACTTC. Its protein is CASRTHRDFNHEQYF.

This chain connects TRBV13 to TRBJ1-3, with unresolved D. There are 15 residues in the CDR3. V was trimmed by 0 bases and J by 2 bases, leaving 8 bases between them. CDR1 is PRHDT, CDR2 FYEKMQ, per germline (reference sequence). The CDR3 coding sequence is TGTGCCAGCAGCTTAGGGGGCGCCCCTGGAAACACCATATATTTT. Translation: CASSLGGAPGNTIYF.

J is TRBJ2-7 and V is TRBV27; 7 bases line up with TRBD2. This CDR3 is 16 amino acids long. Germline V gene data show CDR1 as MNHEY and CDR2 as SMNVEV (reference sequence). V was clipped by 6 bases and J by 4 bases; unmatched bases: 15. CDR3 nucleotides: TGTGCCAGCAGCCGAACTGTGGCTAGCGGAGTTTACGAGCAGTACTTC. Translating it yields CASSRTVASGVYEQYF.

The V gene is TRBV15, the J gene TRBJ2-3; TRBD2 agrees at 11 bases. After removal of 5 bases from V and 6 bases from J, the junction contained 10 bases not matched to a gene. Germline loops: CDR1 LNHNV, CDR2 YYDKDF (reference sequence). The CDR3 length is 16 residues. The CDR3 region is CATSARSGRASDTQYF. The CDR3 DNA is TGTGCCACCAGCGCCCGTAGCGGGAGGGCCTCGGATACGCAGTATTTT.

The J gene is TRBJ2-2, the V gene TRBV30, with TRBD2 matching over 12 bases. J lost 8 bases, V lost 3 bases, and 7 bases had no gene match. This CDR3 is built from 15 residues. In germline, CDR1 is GTSNPN, CDR2 SVGIG (reference sequence). CDR3 in DNA: TGTGCCTGGAGCCCTTCGACTAGCGGGAGAGGGGAGCTGTTTTTT. It specifies CAWSPSTSGRGELFF.

The gene calls are TRBV5-1 and TRBJ1-5; 8 bases agree with TRBD1. CDR3 length: 16 amino acids. Per the germline V gene, CDR1 is SGHRS and CDR2 is YFSETQ. J was trimmed by 1 base and V by 0 bases; bases with no gene match: 3. CDR3 region: CASSLDGTGSNQPQHF. The DNA for the CDR3 is TGCGCCAGCAGCTTGGACGGGACAGGCAGCAATCAGCCCCAGCATTTT.

Written as DNA, the CDR3 is TGTGCCTGGGGACAGGCCGGGCATCAGCCCCAGCATTTT. Protein sequence: CAWGQAGHQPQHF. The rearrangement uses TRBV30 and TRBJ1-5; TRBD1 matches at 7 bases. CDR1 GTSNPN and CDR2 SVGIG come from the germline V gene (reference sequence). After removal of 5 bases from V and 5 bases from J, the junction contained 6 bases not matched to a gene. This CDR3 spans 13 amino acids.

This sequence joins TRBV5-1 and TRBJ2-5, with 7 nucleotides matching TRBD1. Germline-derived CDR1 and CDR2 are SGHRS and YFSETQ. The CDR3 totals 15 residues. The junction had 13 bases not matched to a gene; V was cut back by 9 bases and J by 2 bases. CDR3 protein: CATSSGYRGQETQYF. CDR3 nucleotides: TGCGCCACCTCCTCAGGTTACAGGGGACAAGAGACCCAGTACTTC.

V is TRBV9 and J is TRBJ2-1, with 10 positions matching TRBD1. The trim removed 4 bases at V and 8 bases at J, leaving 15 bases unmatched. Germline CDR1 reads SGDLS; CDR2 reads YYNGEE. The CDR3 has 17 amino acids. CDR3 sequence: CASSPRTGGFLEDEQFF. CDR3 DNA: TGTGCCAGCAGCCCGCGGACAGGGGGTTTTTTGGAGGATGAGCAGTTCTTC.

The chain employs TRBV27 and TRBJ2-3; D possibly corresponds to TRBD2 (6 bases). Germline lookup yields CDR1 MNHEY and CDR2 SMNVEV (reference sequence). The V end lost 3 bases, the J end lost 3 bases, and 10 bases lay between the germline ends. The CDR3 extends over 14 amino acids. CDR3 nucleotides: TGTGCCAGCAGTTTCACTAGCACGACAGATACGCAGTATTTT. Translated, it gives CASSFTSTTDTQYF.

The chain recombines TRBV7-9 with TRBJ1-1; D is possibly TRBD1 (5 bases). The germline V and J ends were trimmed by 7 bases and 5 bases, with 14 bases remaining between them. Germline assignment: CDR1 SEHNR and CDR2 FQNEAQ (reference sequence). The CDR3 covers 13 residues. The CDR3 spells CASNEYGGTEAFF. The CDR3, as DNA: TGTGCCAGCAACGAGTACGGGGGAACTGAAGCTTTCTTT. The variable domain in full, with the rest retrieved from reference TRBV7-9 and TRBJ1-1, is DTGVSQNPRHKITKRGQNVTFRCDPISEHNRLYWYRQTLGQGPEFLTYFQNEAQLEKSRLLSDRFSAERPKGSFSTLEIQRTEQGDSAMYLCASNEYGGTEAFFGQGTRLTVV.

The rearrangement links TRBV28 to TRBJ1-1; 8 positions match TRBD1. The CDR3 length is 15 residues. J was trimmed by 4 bases and V by 5 bases; bases with no gene match: 9. Germline V CDR1 and CDR2: MDHEN, SYDVKM. The DNA of the CDR3 is TGTGCCAGCAGTGATTCCAGGGGGCGGGTCACTGAAGCTTTCTTT. This gives the protein CASSDSRGRVTEAFF.

The rearrangement links TRBV14 to TRBJ2-2; D may be TRBD2 (5 bases). Trimming left V 4 bases short and J 6 bases short, with 12 bases between. The CDR3 runs 14 residues. CDR1 is SGHDN, CDR2 FVKESK, per germline. CDR3 nucleotides: TGTGCCAGCAGCCTAGGGAGAAAGTCCGGGGAGCTGTTTTTT. Translated, it gives CASSLGRKSGELFF.

V and J are TRBV27 and TRBJ1-2; D gene ambiguous. This CDR3 comprises 12 residues. Per germline, CDR1 MNHEY and CDR2 SMNVEV (reference sequence). V gave up 8 bases and J gave up 2 bases, with 9 bases separating them. The CDR3 spells CASSGNNYGYTF. The CDR3 DNA reads as TGTGCCAGCTCAGGAAACAACTATGGCTACACCTTC.

The chain uses TRBV4-1 and TRBJ1-3; no reliable D call. The CDR3 sequence is 13 residues long. The germline V gene encodes CDR1 MGHRA and CDR2 YSYEKL. With 4 bases removed from V and 2 bases from J, the gap between germline ends came to 6 bases. Here the CDR3 reads CASSPNPGNTIYF. CDR3 in DNA: TGCGCCAGCAGCCCCAATCCTGGAAACACCATATATTTT.

This clone was found a few times. The chain links TRBV19 to TRBJ2-3, with D possibly matching TRBD2 (6 bases). The V and J ends lost 7 bases and 0 bases respectively, with 14 bases between them. The germline V gene encodes CDR1 LNHDA and CDR2 SQIVND (reference sequence). The CDR3 loop spans 15 amino acids. The CDR3 loop is CASTGTSPSTDTQYF. The CDR3 DNA is TGTGCCAGTACAGGGACTTCTCCTAGCACAGATACGCAGTATTTT.

V gene TRBV7-2 combines with J gene TRBJ1-5; D is unresolved. Germline assignment: CDR1 SGHTA and CDR2 FQGNSA. V lost 5 bases and J lost 11, with 16 bases in between. The CDR3 has 13 residues. CDR3 nucleotides: TGTGCCAGCAGCGCCGGGATGTCATCGGCCCAGCATTTT. It specifies CASSAGMSSAQHF.

The V and J genes are TRBV19 and TRBJ1-1; 7 nucleotides align to TRBD1. CDR1 and CDR2 from the germline V gene are LNHDA and SQIVND (reference sequence). CDR3 length: 15 residues. Losses at the gene ends were 7 bases for V and 3 bases for J; bases not matched to a gene: 11. The CDR3 region has the DNA TGTGCCAGTACCGTATCGACAGGGTGGGACACTGAAGCTTTCTTT. Encoded protein: CASTVSTGWDTEAFF.

This rearrangement joins TRBV7-9 to TRBJ2-1; TRBD1 is a possible D gene (5 bases). CDR3 length: 14 residues. V lost 3 bases, J lost 0 bases, and 6 bases lay in between. Germline V gives CDR1 SEHNR, CDR2 FQNEAQ (reference sequence). The CDR3 here is CASSFGASYNEQFF. The CDR3 DNA is TGTGCCAGCAGCTTTGGGGCCTCCTACAATGAGCAGTTCTTC.

The V call is TRBV30, the J call TRBJ2-5; 12 bases are a match to TRBD2. The germline V gene encodes CDR1 GTSNPN and CDR2 SVGIG (reference sequence). The CDR3 length is 18 residues. V lost 4 bases and J lost 3; bases outside the gene matches: 15. CDR3 region: CAWMWVGGGLAGKETQYF. The CDR3 DNA reads TGTGCCTGGATGTGGGTAGGGGGCGGACTAGCGGGAAAAGAGACCCAGTACTTC.

This chain connects TRBV10-3 to TRBJ2-5; D might be TRBD1 (5 bases). This CDR3 is built from 12 residues. The germline V and J ends were trimmed by 3 bases and 4 bases, with 6 bases remaining between them. Germline V gives CDR1 ENHRY, CDR2 SYGVKD. This CDR3 is CAISDQGETQYF. In nucleotides, the CDR3 is TGTGCCATCAGTGACCAGGGAGAGACCCAGTACTTC.

V gene TRBV4-1 combines with J gene TRBJ1-5; TRBD1 is a possible D gene (5 bases). Germline values: CDR1 MGHRA, CDR2 YSYEKL. The CDR3 is 16 amino acids. Between the trimmed V and J ends, which lost 0 bases and 2 bases, there was a span of 11 bases. In DNA, the CDR3 is TGCGCCAGCAGCCAAGATGGGGGGTTCGGCAATCAGCCCCAGCATTTT. It specifies CASSQDGGFGNQPQHF.

The gene calls are TRBV7-9 and TRBJ2-7; D is possibly TRBD1 (6 bases). Germline V CDR1 and CDR2: SEHNR, FQNEAQ (reference sequence). The CDR3 is made up of 14 amino acids. V was trimmed by 2 bases and J by 7 bases, leaving 15 bases between them. CDR3 DNA: TGTGCCAGCAGCTTAAACGCAGGGGATGGGGAGCAGTACTTC. This translates into CASSLNAGDGEQYF. The variable domain in full, completed from reference TRBV7-9 and TRBJ2-7, reads DTGVSQNPRHKITKRGQNVTFRCDPISEHNRLYWYRQTLGQGPEFLTYFQNEAQLEKSRLLSDRFSAERPKGSFSTLEIQRTEQGDSAMYLCASSLNAGDGEQYFGPGTRLTVT.